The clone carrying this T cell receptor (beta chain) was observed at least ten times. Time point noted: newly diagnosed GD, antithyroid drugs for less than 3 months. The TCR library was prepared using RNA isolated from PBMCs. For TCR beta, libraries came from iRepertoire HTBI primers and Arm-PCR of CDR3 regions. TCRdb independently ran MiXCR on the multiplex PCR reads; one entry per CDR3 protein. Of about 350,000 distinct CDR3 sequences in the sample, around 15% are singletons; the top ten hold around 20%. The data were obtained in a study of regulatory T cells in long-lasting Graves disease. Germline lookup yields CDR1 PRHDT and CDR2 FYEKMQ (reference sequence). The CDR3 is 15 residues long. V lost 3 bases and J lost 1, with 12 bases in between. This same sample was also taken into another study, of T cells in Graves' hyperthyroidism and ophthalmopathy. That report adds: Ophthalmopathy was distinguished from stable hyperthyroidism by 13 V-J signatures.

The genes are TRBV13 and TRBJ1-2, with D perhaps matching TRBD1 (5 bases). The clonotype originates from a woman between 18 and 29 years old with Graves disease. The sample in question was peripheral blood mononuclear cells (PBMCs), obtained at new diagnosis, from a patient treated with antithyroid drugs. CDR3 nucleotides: TGTGCCAGCAGCTTGCCAGGGACTCGTAACTATGGCTACACCTTC. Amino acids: CASSLPGTRNYGYTF.